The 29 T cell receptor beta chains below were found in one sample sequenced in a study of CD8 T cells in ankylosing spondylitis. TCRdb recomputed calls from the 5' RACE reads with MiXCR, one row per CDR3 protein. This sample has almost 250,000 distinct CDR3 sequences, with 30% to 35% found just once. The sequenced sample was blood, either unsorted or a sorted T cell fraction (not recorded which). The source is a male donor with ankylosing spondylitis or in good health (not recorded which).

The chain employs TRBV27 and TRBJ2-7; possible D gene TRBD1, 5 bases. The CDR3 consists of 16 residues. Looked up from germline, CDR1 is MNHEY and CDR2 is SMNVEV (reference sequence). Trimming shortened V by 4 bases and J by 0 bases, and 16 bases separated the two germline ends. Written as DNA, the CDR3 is TGTGCCAGCAGTTCCTCGACGGACACAAGCTCCTACGAGCAGTACTTC. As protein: CASSSSTDTSSYEQYF.

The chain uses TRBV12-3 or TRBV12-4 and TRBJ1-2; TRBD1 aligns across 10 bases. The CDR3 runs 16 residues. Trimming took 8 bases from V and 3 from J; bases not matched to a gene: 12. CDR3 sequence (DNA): TGTGCCAGCGGGGGATTACGGGACAGGGGCGACTATGGCTACACCTTC. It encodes CASGGLRDRGDYGYTF.

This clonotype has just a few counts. This CDR3 reads CSARPNRAMNTEAFF. Here the CDR3 DNA reads TGCAGTGCTAGACCCAACAGAGCGATGAACACTGAAGCTTTCTTT. The chain is built from TRBV20-1 and TRBJ1-1; D is uncertain. This CDR3 is built from 15 residues. The V end was cut by 2 bases, the J end by 0 bases, with 13 bases between. Germline-derived CDR1 and CDR2 are DFQATT and SNEGSKA (reference sequence).

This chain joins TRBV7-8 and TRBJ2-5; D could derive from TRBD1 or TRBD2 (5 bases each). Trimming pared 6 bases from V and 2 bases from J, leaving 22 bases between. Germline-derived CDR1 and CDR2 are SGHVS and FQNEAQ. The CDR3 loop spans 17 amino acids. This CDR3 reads CASSIHRMSGPQETQYF. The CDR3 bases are TGTGCCAGCAGTATCCATCGAATGTCGGGGCCACAAGAGACCCAGTACTTC.

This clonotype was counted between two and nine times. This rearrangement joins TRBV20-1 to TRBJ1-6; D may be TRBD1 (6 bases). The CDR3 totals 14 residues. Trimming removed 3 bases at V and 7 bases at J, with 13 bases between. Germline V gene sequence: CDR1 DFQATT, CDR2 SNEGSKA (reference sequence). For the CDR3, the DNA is TGCAGTGCTAGGGGACACTTAGAGAATTCACCCCTCCACTTT. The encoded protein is CSARGHLENSPLHF.

The CDR3 DNA is TGCAGTGCTAGACGGGGAGGAAACTACGAGCAGTACTTC. Encoded protein: CSARRGGNYEQYF. The chain recombines TRBV20-1 with TRBJ2-7, with a possible D match to TRBD2 (6 bases). Trimming removed 2 bases at V and 3 bases at J, with 11 bases between. Germline V CDR1 and CDR2: DFQATT, SNEGSKA (reference sequence). The CDR3 is 13 amino acids.

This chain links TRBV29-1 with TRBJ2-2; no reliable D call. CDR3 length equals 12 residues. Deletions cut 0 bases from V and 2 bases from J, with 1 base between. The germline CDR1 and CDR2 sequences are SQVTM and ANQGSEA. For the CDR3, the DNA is TGCAGCGTTGAAGACAACACCGGGGAGCTGTTTTTT. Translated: CSVEDNTGELFF.

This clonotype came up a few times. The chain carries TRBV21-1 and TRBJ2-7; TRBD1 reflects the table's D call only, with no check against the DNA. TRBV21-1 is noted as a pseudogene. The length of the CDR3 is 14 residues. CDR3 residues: CASSKGETGYEQYF. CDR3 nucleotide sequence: TGTGCCAGCAGCAAAGGGGAGACAGGCTACGAGCAGTACTTC.

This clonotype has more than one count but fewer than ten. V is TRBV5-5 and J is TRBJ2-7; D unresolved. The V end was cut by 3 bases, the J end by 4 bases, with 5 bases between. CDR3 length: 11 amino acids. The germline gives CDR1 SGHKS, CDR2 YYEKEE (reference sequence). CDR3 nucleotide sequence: TGTGCCAGCAGCTCAGAATACGAGCAGTACTTC. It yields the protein CASSSEYEQYF. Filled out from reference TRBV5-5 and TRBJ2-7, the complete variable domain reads DAGVTQSPTHLIKTRGQQVTLRCSPISGHKSVSWYQQVLGQGPQFIFQYYEKEERGRGNFPDRFSARQFPNYSSELNVNALLLGDSALYLCASSSEYEQYFGPGTRLTVT.

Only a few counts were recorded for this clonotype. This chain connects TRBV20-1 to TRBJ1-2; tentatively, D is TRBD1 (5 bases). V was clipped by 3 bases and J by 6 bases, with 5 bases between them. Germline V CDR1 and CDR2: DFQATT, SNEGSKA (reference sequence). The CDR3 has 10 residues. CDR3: CSARGDGYTF. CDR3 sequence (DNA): TGCAGTGCTAGGGGGGATGGCTACACCTTC.

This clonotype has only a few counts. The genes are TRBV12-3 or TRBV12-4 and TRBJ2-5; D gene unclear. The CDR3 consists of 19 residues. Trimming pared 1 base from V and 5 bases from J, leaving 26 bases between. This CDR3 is CASSLESSRLIALPETQYF. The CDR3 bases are TGTGCCAGCAGTTTAGAGTCCTCCCGACTGATAGCACTTCCCGAGACCCAGTACTTC.

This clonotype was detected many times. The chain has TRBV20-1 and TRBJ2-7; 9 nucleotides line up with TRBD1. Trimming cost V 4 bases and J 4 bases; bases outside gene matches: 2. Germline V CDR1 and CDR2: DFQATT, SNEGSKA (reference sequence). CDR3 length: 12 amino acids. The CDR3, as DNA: TGCAGTGCTAAGACAGGGGGGTACGAGCAGTACTTC. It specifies CSAKTGGYEQYF.

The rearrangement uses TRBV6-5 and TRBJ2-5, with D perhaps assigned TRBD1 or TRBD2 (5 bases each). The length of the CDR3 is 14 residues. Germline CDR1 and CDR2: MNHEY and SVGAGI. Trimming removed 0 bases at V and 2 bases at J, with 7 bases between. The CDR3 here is CASSYSGRQETQYF. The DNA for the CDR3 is TGTGCCAGCAGTTACTCGGGACGGCAAGAGACCCAGTACTTC.

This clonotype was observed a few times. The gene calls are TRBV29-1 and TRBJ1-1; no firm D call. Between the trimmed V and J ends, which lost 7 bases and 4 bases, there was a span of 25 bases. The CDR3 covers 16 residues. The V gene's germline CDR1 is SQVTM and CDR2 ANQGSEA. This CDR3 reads CSETGSRQHRGTEAFF. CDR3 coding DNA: TGCAGCGAGACCGGGTCCCGGCAACACCGGGGCACTGAAGCTTTCTTT.

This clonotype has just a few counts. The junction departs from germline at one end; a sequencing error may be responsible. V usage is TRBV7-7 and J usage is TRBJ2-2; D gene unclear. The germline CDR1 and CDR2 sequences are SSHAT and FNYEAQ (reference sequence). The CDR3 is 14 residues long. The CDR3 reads CASSSAVATGELFF. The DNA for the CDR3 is TGTGCTAGCAGCTCCGCTGTTGCTACCGGGGAGCTGTTTTTT.

This chain's CDR3 is CASTPVYSYNEQFF. DNA of the CDR3: TGTGCCAGTACCCCAGTATACTCCTACAATGAGCAGTTCTTC. The chain is built from TRBV19 and TRBJ2-1, with unresolved D. V gave up 7 bases and J gave up 0 bases, with 10 bases separating them. The CDR3 has 14 amino acids. Germline values: CDR1 LNHDA, CDR2 SQIVND (reference sequence).

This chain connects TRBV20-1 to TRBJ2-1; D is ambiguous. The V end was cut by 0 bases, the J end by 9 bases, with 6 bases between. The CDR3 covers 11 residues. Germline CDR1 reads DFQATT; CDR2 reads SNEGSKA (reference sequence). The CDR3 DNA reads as TGCAGTGCTAGAGAGAGTGTTGAGCAGTTCTTC. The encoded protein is CSARESVEQFF.

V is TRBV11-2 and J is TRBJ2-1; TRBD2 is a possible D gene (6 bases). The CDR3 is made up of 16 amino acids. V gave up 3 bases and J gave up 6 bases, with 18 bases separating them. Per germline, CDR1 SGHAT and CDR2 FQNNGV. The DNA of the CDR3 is TGTGCCAGCAGCTTCCGAGGCGGGACTTGGGGCAATGAGCAGTTCTTC. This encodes CASSFRGGTWGNEQFF.

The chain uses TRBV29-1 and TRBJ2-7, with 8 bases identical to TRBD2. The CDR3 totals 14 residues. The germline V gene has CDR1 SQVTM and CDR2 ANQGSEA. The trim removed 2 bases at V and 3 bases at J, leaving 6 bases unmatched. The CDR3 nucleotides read TGCAGCGTTGAATATGCGGGGGGCAACTACGAGCAGTACTTC. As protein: CSVEYAGGNYEQYF.

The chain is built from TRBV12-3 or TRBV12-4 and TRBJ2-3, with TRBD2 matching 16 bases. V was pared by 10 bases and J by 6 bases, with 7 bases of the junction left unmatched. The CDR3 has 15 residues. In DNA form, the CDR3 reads TGTGCCACCGAGGGACTAGCGGGGGGGTTTGATACGCAGTATTTT. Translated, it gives CATEGLAGGFDTQYF.

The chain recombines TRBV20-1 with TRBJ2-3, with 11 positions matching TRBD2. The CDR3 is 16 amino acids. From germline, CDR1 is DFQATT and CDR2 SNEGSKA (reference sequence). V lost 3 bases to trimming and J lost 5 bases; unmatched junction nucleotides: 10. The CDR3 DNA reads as TGCAGTGCTAGCCCAAAAGGAGGACTAGCGGGAGATACGCAGTATTTT. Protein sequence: CSASPKGGLAGDTQYF.

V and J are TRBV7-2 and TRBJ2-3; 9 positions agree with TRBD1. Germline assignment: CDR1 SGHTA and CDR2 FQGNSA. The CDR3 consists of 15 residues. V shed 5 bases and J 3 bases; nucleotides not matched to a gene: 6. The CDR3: CASSTRDRVTDTQYF. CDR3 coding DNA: TGTGCCAGCAGCACCCGGGACAGGGTTACAGATACGCAGTATTTT.

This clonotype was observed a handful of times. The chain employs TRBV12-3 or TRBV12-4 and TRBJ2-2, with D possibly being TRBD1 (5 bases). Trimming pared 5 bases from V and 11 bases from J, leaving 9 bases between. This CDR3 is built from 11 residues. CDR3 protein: CASSIRAELFF. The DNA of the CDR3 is TGTGCCAGCAGTATCAGGGCCGAGCTGTTTTTT.

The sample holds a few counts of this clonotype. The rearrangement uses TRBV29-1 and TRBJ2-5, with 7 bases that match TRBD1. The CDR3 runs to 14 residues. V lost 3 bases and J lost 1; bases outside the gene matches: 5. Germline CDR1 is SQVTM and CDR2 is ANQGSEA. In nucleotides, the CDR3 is TGCAGCGTTGAGCCTCGGGACAGCCAAGAGACCCAGTACTTC. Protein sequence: CSVEPRDSQETQYF.

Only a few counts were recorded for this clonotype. The DNA for the CDR3 is TGCAGCGTTGAGACAGGGGGAACGCAGTATTTT. Residues: CSVETGGTQYF. The J gene is TRBJ2-3, the V gene TRBV29-1, with TRBD1 matching over 9 bases. CDR3 length: 11 residues. Germline V gives CDR1 SQVTM, CDR2 ANQGSEA. After removal of 3 bases from V and 9 bases from J, the junction contained 1 base not matched to a gene.

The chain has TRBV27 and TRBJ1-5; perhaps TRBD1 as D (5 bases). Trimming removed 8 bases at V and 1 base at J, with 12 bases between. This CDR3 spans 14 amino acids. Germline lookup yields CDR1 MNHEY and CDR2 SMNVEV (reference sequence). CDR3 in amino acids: CASGAFPSNQPQHF. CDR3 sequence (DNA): TGTGCCAGCGGGGCTTTTCCAAGCAATCAGCCCCAGCATTTT.

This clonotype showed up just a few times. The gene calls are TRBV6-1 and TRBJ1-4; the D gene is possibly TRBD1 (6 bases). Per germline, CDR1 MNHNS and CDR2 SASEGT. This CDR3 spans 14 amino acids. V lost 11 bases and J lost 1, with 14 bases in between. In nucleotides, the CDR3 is TGTGCCGCTGGACAGTCAGGAACTAATGAAAAACTGTTTTTT. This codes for CAAGQSGTNEKLFF.

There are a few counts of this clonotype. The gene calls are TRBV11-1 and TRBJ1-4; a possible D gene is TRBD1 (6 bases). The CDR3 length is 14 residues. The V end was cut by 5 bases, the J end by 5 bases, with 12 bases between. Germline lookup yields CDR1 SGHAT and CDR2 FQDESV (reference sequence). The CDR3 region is CASSPTGGNEKLFF. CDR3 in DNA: TGTGCCAGCAGCCCGACAGGCGGAAATGAAAAACTGTTTTTT.

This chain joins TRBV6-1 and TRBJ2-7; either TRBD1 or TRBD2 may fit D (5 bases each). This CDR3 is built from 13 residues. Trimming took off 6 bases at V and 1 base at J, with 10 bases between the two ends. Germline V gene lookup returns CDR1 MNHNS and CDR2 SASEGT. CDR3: CASREWGSYEQYF. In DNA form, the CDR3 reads TGTGCCAGCAGGGAGTGGGGGTCCTACGAGCAGTACTTC.